The TCR beta chain described here comes from a study of CD8+ T cells in alopecia areata (dated by TCRdb to 2017 to 2018). Looking at the study overall: Treated patients were enrolled in an open-label pilot trial of oral tofacitinib at 5 to 10 mg twice daily for moderate-to-severe alopecia areata. Tofacitinib was administered for 6 to 18 months, and 6 months of follow-up off drug were then conducted to assess delayed response and recurrence. In treated patients, disease severity was measured using the SALT score, which gives the percentage of scalp surface area affected. High-throughput TCRbeta sequencing was used to examine T cell clonal expansion in alopecia areata in both the C3H/HeJ mouse model and human patients. Scalp tissue and sorted CD4+ and CD8+ peripheral blood T cells from patchy and totalis/universalis alopecia areata patients and from healthy controls were covered by human TCRbeta sequencing. Biopsies were taken from tofacitinib-treated patients at baseline and again at 4 and 24 weeks into treatment, and several of those patients also had a later scalp biopsy. Scalp clonality was compared among normal scalp (n=4), patchy alopecia areata scalp (n=8), and alopecia totalis/universalis scalp (n=8). RNA was obtained with the PAXgene miRNA kit for fixed scalp, the miRNeasy kit for PBMCs, and the RNeasy kit for mouse skin. TCRbeta CDR3 regions were amplified by immunoSEQ multiplex PCR using 35 Vbeta forward and 13 Jbeta reverse primers. Summary of the overall study and its limitations: During tofacitinib treatment, many expanded lesional clones stuck around in both scalp and blood, and this persistence may partly explain why relapse happens after treatment is stopped. Scalp TCR repertoire analysis is complicated because resident alphabeta T cells in normal human skin are also sequenced, whereas mouse skin is dominated by gammadelta T cells. With tofacitinib, both scalp clonality and the number of expanded CD8+ clones among the top 100 scalp clones went down significantly. Compared with normal scalp, lesional scalp had higher clonality and more expanded CD8+ clones, particularly in alopecia totalis/universalis, a pattern that suggests antigenic drive. Shared TCR sequences between patients were less evident than in mice, which may be partly attributable to HLA diversity in the patient population. Because the treated cohort was small and had just a single nonresponder, larger studies are needed to establish links between baseline CD8+ expansion and response.

This clone was recorded a few times. Its cognate antigen has yet to be identified. Per-base quality was not reported, and no clone a single base away is much larger than it. V is pared back by 3 bases and J by 4 bases, with 13 bases lying between the germline termini. In the germline V gene, CDR1 corresponds to SGHDT and CDR2 to YYEEEE. The CDR3 runs 14 residues from the cysteine to the phenylalanine. The read is trimmed to its CDR3 DNA, 42 bases read in frame from base 1. Receptors were amplified or captured by the immunoSEQ multiplex PCR assay. To provide template for TCR sequencing, every sample had RNA extracted and reverse transcribed into cDNA. SuperScript III was used for first-strand cDNA synthesis, primed with a 2:1 mix of oligo-dT and random hexamers. Amplification bias was assessed with a synthetic immune receptor repertoire, and residual bias was removed computationally. Turning to the authors' computational methods: After raw reads were preprocessed to remove errors, the CDR3 was defined following IMGT conventions as running from the conserved cysteine to phenylalanine. Clonality was computed as 1 minus the Shannon entropy, with the entropy normalized by log2 of the number of productive unique TCRs. Scalp TCRbeta sequences were cross-referenced with sorted blood CD4 and CD8 repertoires so that the CD4 or CD8 identity of scalp clones could be inferred. Imported from immuneACCESS, the table was reduced by TCRdb to in-frame sequences with V and J called. These copies leave out some clones; in studies compared against another copy, an unresolved V gene accounts for under half, and the cause of the remainder is not known. Clonal size and the V and J genes are those of that table, whereas D and trimming came from the DNA. A total of about 74,000 clones appear in this sample, around 30% of them only once. 15% of the sample goes to the ten largest clones.

The time point label for this specimen denotes: 4 weeks on oral tofacitinib. The sample's treatment or condition, from its label and the paper: oral pan-JAK inhibitor, 5-10 mg twice daily. Lesional scalp punch biopsies and peripheral blood were collected from alopecia areata patients. PBMCs were isolated by density centrifugation and stained for CD3, CD4 and CD8, and CD4+ and CD8+ T cells were sorted on a FACSAria. The receptor's source is a human donor with alopecia areata. The sample in question was CD8+ T cells sorted from blood, obtained at week 4, from a patient treated with tofacitinib. The chain is made from TRBV5-6 and TRBJ2-5; TRBD2 is a weak D gene call, 6 bases matching. The CDR3 in this case is CASSSGTGVETQYF. The base sequence is TGTGCCAGCAGCTCAGGGACGGGGGTAGAGACCCAGTACTTC.